One and the same sample provided the 5 T cell receptor beta chains below, sequenced in a study of technical replicates of blood from several donors. The repertoire was sequenced with immunoSEQ multiplex PCR; TCRdb's copy has only in-frame clones and lacks some. Among about 66,000 clones listed, about 97% were seen once. Material for sequencing was T cells isolated from PBMCs. Receptor source: a human donor in good health.

CDR3 nucleotides: TGTGCCACCAGCGTGACACTTGTGAACACTGAAGCTTTCTTT. Encoded protein: CATSVTLVNTEAFF. The chain is built from TRBV15 and TRBJ1-1; unclear D gene. CDR3 length equals 14 residues. V lost 5 bases and J lost 0, with 10 bases in between. The germline CDR1 and CDR2 sequences are LNHNV and YYDKDF (reference sequence).

V usage is TRBV6-5 and J usage is TRBJ2-2, with D unclear. Germline CDR1 reads MNHEY; CDR2 reads SVGAGI. Trimming took off 6 bases at V and 6 bases at J, with 8 bases between the two ends. The length of the CDR3 is 12 residues. DNA for the CDR3: TGTGCCAGCAGCCGCGCGTCCGGGGAGCTGTTTTTT. This sequence encodes CASSRASGELFF.

The chain is built from TRBV25-1 and TRBJ2-2, with D uncertain. From germline, CDR1 is MGHDK and CDR2 SYGVNS. V lost 5 bases and J lost 3, with 4 bases in between. CDR3 length: 12 amino acids. The CDR3 is CASSRDTGELFF. DNA of the CDR3: TGTGCCAGCAGTCGGGACACCGGGGAGCTGTTTTTT.

The CDR3 nucleotides are TGCGCCAGCAGCCCCAATAGCAATCAGCCCCAGCATTTT. Its translation: CASSPNSNQPQHF. The V and J genes are TRBV5-1 and TRBJ1-5; D is uncertain. Trimming left V 4 bases short and J 0 bases short, with 5 bases between. Germline lookup yields CDR1 SGHRS and CDR2 YFSETQ. This CDR3 comprises 13 residues.

This chain uses TRBV7-3 with TRBJ2-1; 7 positions match TRBD2. The CDR3 extends over 17 amino acids. Germline loops: CDR1 SGHTA, CDR2 FQGTGA. V lost 4 bases, J lost 0 bases, and 9 bases stayed unmatched. The CDR3, as DNA: TGTGCCAGCAGCTCACTGACTAAGCGGGGCTCCTACAATGAGCAGTTCTTC. Translation gives CASSSLTKRGSYNEQFF.